Reported below is one T cell receptor beta chain. Its antigen is unidentified. The same CDR3 arises from other DNA sequences in this sample as well. The run depth of the assay was deep. Repertoires were generated with immunoSEQ multiplex PCR, while TCRdb's copy carries only in-frame clones and drops some. The data hold 90,000 to 150,000 clones, with more than 65% observed a single time. The data derive from a study of shared clonotypes between healthy human individuals. The CDR3 length is 12 residues. Germline V gene data show CDR1 as MDHEN and CDR2 as SYDVKM. V shed 5 bases and J shed 2 bases, with 4 bases lying between them. Findings and caveats of the study: Blood was the sole source, and tissue repertoires probably differ. Shared across a handful of donors were around 5% of the naive CD4 clonotypes.

The TCR sequence derives from a woman aged 25 to 39 in good health. Sequencing was performed on memory CD8+ T cells sorted from blood. The subset here: CD45RO+ cells pooled with CCR7-negative TemRA cells. V is TRBV28 and J is TRBJ2-1, with D uncertain. The CDR3 sequence: CASSLTYNEQFF. CDR3 in DNA: TGTGCCAGCAGTCTCACCTACAATGAGCAGTTCTTC.